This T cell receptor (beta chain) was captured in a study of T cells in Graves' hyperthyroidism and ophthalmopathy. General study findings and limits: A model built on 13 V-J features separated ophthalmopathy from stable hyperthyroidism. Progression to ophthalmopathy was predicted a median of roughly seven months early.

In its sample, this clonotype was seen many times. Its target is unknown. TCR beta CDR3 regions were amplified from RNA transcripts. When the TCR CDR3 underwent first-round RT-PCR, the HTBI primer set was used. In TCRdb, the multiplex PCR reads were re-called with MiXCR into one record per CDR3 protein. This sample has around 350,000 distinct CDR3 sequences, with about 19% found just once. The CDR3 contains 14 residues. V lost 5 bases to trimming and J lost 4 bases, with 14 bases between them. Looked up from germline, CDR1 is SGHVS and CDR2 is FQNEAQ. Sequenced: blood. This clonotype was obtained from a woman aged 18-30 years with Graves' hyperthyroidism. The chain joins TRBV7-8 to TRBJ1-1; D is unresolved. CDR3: CASSQWSPSTEAFF. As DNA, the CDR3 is TGTGCCAGCAGCCAATGGTCCCCCAGCACTGAAGCTTTCTTT.